The clone carrying this T cell receptor (beta chain) was seen ten or more times. The data are from a study of regulatory T cells in long-lasting Graves disease. Looked up from germline, CDR1 is MNHNS and CDR2 is SASEGT. Germline trimming cut 7 bases from V and 4 bases from J; bases unmatched to any gene: 10. The CDR3 loop spans 14 amino acids. This sample's time point: newly diagnosed GD, antithyroid drugs for less than 3 months. Extracted PBMC RNA gave rise to the TCR library. Roughly 9.6-milliliter peripheral blood samples went into EDTA tubes. Both iRepertoire HTBI primers and Arm-PCR of CDR3 regions were used to build the TCR beta libraries. TCRdb called the multiplex PCR reads again in MiXCR, with one record for every CDR3 protein. The sample holds about 210,000 distinct CDR3 sequences; approximately 18% are singletons and the top ten take 10% to 15%. These data are also associated with another study on T cells in Graves' hyperthyroidism and ophthalmopathy. That study reports: Appearing also in blood were most of the thyroid clonotypes expanded above 0.001.

The source is a woman aged 25 to 39 with Graves disease. This specimen was peripheral blood mononuclear cells (PBMCs), taken at new diagnosis, from a patient treated with antithyroid drugs. The V and J genes are TRBV6-1 and TRBJ2-7; TRBD2 matches 7 bases. CDR3 protein: CASIQASGPYEQYF. The CDR3 bases are TGTGCCAGCATCCAGGCTAGCGGACCATACGAGCAGTACTTC.